Sequencing of this T cell receptor (beta chain) was carried out in a study of shared clonotypes between healthy human individuals. Profiled with immunoSEQ multiplex PCR; TCRdb holds only in-frame clones, not every one. The sample consists of 500,000 to 650,000 clones, around 78% of them appearing once. The ends were cut back, 2 bases at V and 5 bases at J, with 15 bases in the middle. Germline V lookup: CDR1 SEHNR, CDR2 FQNEAQ (reference sequence). This CDR3 is 15 amino acids long. The receptor was isolated from a woman between 40 and 50 years old in good health. Some clones in this sample may be carry-over from other donors' samples. Specimen: PBMCs. V usage is TRBV7-9 and J usage is TRBJ2-5, with D possibly TRBD2 on 7 matching bases. The CDR3 sequence: CASSLLAEGGETQYF. CDR3 DNA sequence: TGTGCCAGCAGCTTACTAGCGGAGGGGGGGGAGACCCAGTACTTC.